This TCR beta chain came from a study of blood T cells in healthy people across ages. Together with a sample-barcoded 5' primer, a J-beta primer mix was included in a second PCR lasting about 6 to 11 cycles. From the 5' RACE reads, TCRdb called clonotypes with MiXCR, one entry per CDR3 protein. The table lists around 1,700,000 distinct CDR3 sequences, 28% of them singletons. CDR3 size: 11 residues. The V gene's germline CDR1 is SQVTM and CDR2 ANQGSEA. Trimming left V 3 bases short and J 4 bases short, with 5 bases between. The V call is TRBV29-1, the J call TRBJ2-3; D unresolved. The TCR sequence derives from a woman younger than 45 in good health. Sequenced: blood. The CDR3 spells CSVDTADTQYF. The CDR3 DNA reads TGCAGCGTTGACACCGCAGATACGCAGTATTTT.